A single sample is the source of the 29 T cell receptor beta chains below, sequenced in a study of T-cell reconstitution after alpha-beta-depleted transplantation in children. Using unique molecular identifiers, the investigators prepared the TCRbeta library. Via MiXCR, TCRdb re-called the PCR reads, giving one row per CDR3 protein. This table holds around 60,000 distinct CDR3 sequences, about 40% found once. Sequenced here: PBMCs, mostly from graft donor cells, sampled 360 days after TCRalphabeta/CD19-depleted stem cell transplant. These receptors were taken from a male patient younger than 18 who had a stem cell transplant for acute lymphoblastic leukemia, so the T cells may come from the graft donor.

V is TRBV15 and J is TRBJ2-3; no firm D call. Trimming stripped 9 bases from V and 4 bases from J, with 14 bases between. This CDR3 spans 13 amino acids. Germline V gives CDR1 LNHNV, CDR2 YYDKDF (reference sequence). This CDR3 reads CATGHRGPDTQYF. As DNA, the CDR3 is TGTGCCACTGGTCATCGAGGTCCAGATACGCAGTATTTT.

The chain couples TRBV15 to TRBJ1-1, with D unresolved. Trimming removed 1 base at V and 1 base at J, with 7 bases between. Germline CDR1 LNHNV, CDR2 YYDKDF (reference sequence). The CDR3 has 14 amino acids. This CDR3 is CATSRVGQNTEAFF. The CDR3 coding sequence is TGTGCCACCAGCAGAGTCGGCCAGAACACTGAAGCTTTCTTT.

The chain joins TRBV4-1 to TRBJ2-7, with 8 bases identical to TRBD2. Germline CDR1 reads MGHRA; CDR2 reads YSYEKL. The CDR3 runs to 18 residues. V gave up 0 bases and J gave up 11 bases; unmatched junction bases: 21. Here the CDR3 reads CASSQEGIQTSGSTIEYF. The CDR3 coding sequence is TGCGCCAGCAGCCAAGAGGGGATCCAAACAAGCGGGAGCACAATTGAGTACTTC.

This clonotype was counted a few times. V and J are TRBV6-6 and TRBJ2-5; D may correspond to TRBD1 or TRBD2 (6 bases each). This CDR3 has 13 residues. The germline V gene has CDR1 MNHNY and CDR2 SVGAGI (reference sequence). Trimming removed 6 bases from V and 4 bases from J, with 12 bases in between. CDR3: CASRFGGGETQYF. The CDR3 coding sequence is TGTGCCAGCAGATTCGGGGGCGGAGAGACCCAGTACTTC.

This clonotype was observed a few times. The CDR3 here is CASSLRAGQPQHF. Written as DNA, the CDR3 is TGTGCCAGCAGCTTAAGGGCGGGACAGCCCCAGCATTTT. This chain links TRBV7-8 with TRBJ1-5; D not resolved. This CDR3 spans 13 amino acids. Germline values: CDR1 SGHVS, CDR2 FQNEAQ. The V and J ends lost 2 bases and 7 bases respectively, with 9 bases between them. The full variable domain, rest sourced from reference TRBV7-8 and TRBJ1-5, is GAGVSQSPRYKVAKRGQDVALRCDPISGHVSLFWYQQALGQGPEFLTYFQNEAQLDKSGLPSDRFFAERPEGSVSTLKIQRTQQEDSAVYLCASSLRAGQPQHFGDGTRLSIL.

The chain is built from TRBV9 and TRBJ2-2; maybe TRBD1 (5 bases). Trimming shortened V by 1 base and J by 4 bases, and 11 bases separated the two germline ends. The CDR3 has 15 residues. Germline lookup yields CDR1 SGDLS and CDR2 YYNGEE. CDR3 amino acids: CASSVQGSGTGELFF. The CDR3, as DNA: TGTGCCAGCAGCGTACAGGGTTCGGGCACCGGGGAGCTGTTTTTT.

The chain couples TRBV4-3 to TRBJ2-2; D gene ambiguous. This CDR3 contains 15 residues. Germline V gives CDR1 LGHNA, CDR2 YSLEER. The V gene lost 3 bases and the J gene lost 6 bases, with 14 bases spanning the gap. Written as DNA, the CDR3 is TGCGCCAGCAGCCAGAGATGGATAAAGGCCGGGGAGCTGTTTTTT. Encoded protein: CASSQRWIKAGELFF.

This clonotype was observed a single time. J is TRBJ2-7 and V is TRBV5-1; tentatively, D is TRBD2 (5 bases). Trimming took off 0 bases at V and 1 base at J, with 11 bases between the two ends. Germline V lookup: CDR1 SGHRS, CDR2 YFSETQ. The CDR3 extends over 15 amino acids. Here the CDR3 reads CASSLEVGESYEQYF. CDR3 coding DNA: TGCGCCAGCAGCTTGGAGGTCGGGGAGTCCTACGAGCAGTACTTC.

This chain connects TRBV5-1 to TRBJ2-1; 7 nucleotides agree with TRBD2. CDR3 length: 16 residues. Germline trimming cut 0 bases from V and 1 base from J; bases unmatched to any gene: 4. Germline V gene lookup returns CDR1 SGHRS and CDR2 YFSETQ. The CDR3 region is CASSLGAGVSYNEQFF. Written as DNA, the CDR3 is TGCGCCAGCAGCTTGGGCGCGGGGGTTTCCTACAATGAGCAGTTCTTC.

This chain connects TRBV27 to TRBJ2-5; D is unclear. The CDR3 extends over 12 amino acids. Trimming shortened V by 0 bases and J by 5 bases, and 4 bases separated the two germline ends. Germline lookup yields CDR1 MNHEY and CDR2 SMNVEV (reference sequence). CDR3: CASSLSRETQYF. DNA for the CDR3: TGTGCCAGCAGTTTATCGAGGGAGACCCAGTACTTC.

The sample holds a few counts of this clonotype. The V gene is TRBV20-1, the J gene TRBJ2-3; D is uncertain. The CDR3 has 11 residues. The V end lost 7 bases, the J end lost 5 bases, and 10 bases lay between the germline ends. The germline V gene has CDR1 DFQATT and CDR2 SNEGSKA (reference sequence). The CDR3 nucleotides read TGCAGTGTCGCGGACCGAGATACGCAGTATTTT. It is translated as CSVADRDTQYF.

This chain uses TRBV25-1 with TRBJ2-5; 14 nucleotides line up with TRBD2. Germline CDR1 MGHDK, CDR2 SYGVNS. V dropped 4 bases and J dropped 4; count of bases not matched to a gene: 14. The CDR3 is 19 amino acids. The CDR3 protein is CASSALGTSGSKWLETQYF. The CDR3 region has the DNA TGTGCCAGCAGTGCGCTCGGGACTAGCGGGAGTAAGTGGTTAGAGACCCAGTACTTC.

The chain joins TRBV27 to TRBJ2-3; tentative D call: TRBD2 (5 bases). From germline, CDR1 is MNHEY and CDR2 SMNVEV (reference sequence). The V and J ends lost 1 base and 2 bases respectively, with 13 bases between them. CDR3 size: 16 residues. CDR3: CASSLYPGEYTDTQYF. CDR3 in DNA: TGTGCCAGCAGTTTATATCCCGGGGAGTACACAGATACGCAGTATTTT.

This clonotype came up a few times. This rearrangement joins TRBV7-6 to TRBJ2-3; 9 bases map to TRBD1. The V and J ends lost 5 bases and 9 bases, in that order; junction bases with no gene match: 9. Germline V gives CDR1 SGHVS, CDR2 FNYEAQ. This CDR3 spans 14 amino acids. The CDR3 sequence is CASSPDRDRATQYF. Here the CDR3 DNA reads TGTGCCAGCAGCCCAGACCGGGACAGGGCCACGCAGTATTTT.

This clonotype was found a few times. In nucleotides, the CDR3 is TGCGCCAGCAGCCAAGCTGGGACAGGGTCCTACGAGCAGTACTTC. Encoded protein: CASSQAGTGSYEQYF. The gene calls are TRBV4-1 and TRBJ2-7, with 9 positions matching TRBD1. The germline CDR1 and CDR2 sequences are MGHRA and YSYEKL. J was trimmed by 1 base and V by 1 base; bases with no gene match: 2. CDR3 length: 15 amino acids.

The chain recombines TRBV6-2 or TRBV6-3 with TRBJ2-6; D gene unclear. Germline CDR1 reads MNHEY; CDR2 reads SVGEGT. The CDR3 is made up of 15 amino acids. V dropped 0 bases and J dropped 0 bases, with 3 bases sitting between them. The CDR3 DNA sequence: TGTGCCAGCAGTTACTCCCTCTCTGGGGCCAACGTCCTGACTTTC. It translates to CASSYSLSGANVLTF.

V gene TRBV11-2 combines with J gene TRBJ2-2; 11 bases are shared with TRBD2. Germline V CDR1 and CDR2: SGHAT, FQNNGV. CDR3 length equals 18 residues. Trimming removed 1 base from V and 1 base from J; junction bases left unmatched: 5. CDR3 residues: CASSLGDSGGVNTGELFF. CDR3 DNA sequence: TGTGCCAGCAGCTTAGGAGATAGCGGGGGGGTGAACACCGGGGAGCTGTTTTTT.

The V call is TRBV20-1, the J call TRBJ2-2; 9 positions match TRBD2. Germline CDR1 and CDR2: DFQATT and SNEGSKA (reference sequence). The CDR3 is 16 amino acids. With 0 bases clipped from V and 4 bases from J, the junction kept 6 bases outside the gene matches. CDR3 loop: CSARDSAGGRTGELFF. CDR3 nucleotide sequence: TGCAGTGCTAGAGATTCCGCGGGAGGGCGCACCGGGGAGCTGTTTTTT.

This chain joins TRBV12-3 or TRBV12-4 and TRBJ2-3; D remains ambiguous. The CDR3 is 16 amino acids. Trimming removed 5 bases from V and 1 base from J, with 16 bases in between. The CDR3 here is CASSPRWLGGTDTQYF. Here the CDR3 DNA reads TGTGCCAGCAGTCCCCGGTGGCTCGGCGGCACAGATACGCAGTATTTT.

The chain joins TRBV7-3 to TRBJ2-3, with no clear D. There are 17 residues in the CDR3. V was pared by 2 bases and J by 3 bases, with 18 bases between. Germline CDR1 and CDR2: SGHTA and FQGTGA. The CDR3 protein is CASSLGPSQYGTDTQYF. In nucleotides, the CDR3 is TGTGCCAGCAGCTTAGGCCCCTCGCAATATGGAACAGATACGCAGTATTTT.

This clonotype showed up just a few times. This chain links TRBV20-1 with TRBJ2-1; no firm D call. V was shortened by 5 bases and J by 6 bases, with 11 bases between the two germline ends. Germline CDR1 and CDR2: DFQATT and SNEGSKA (reference sequence). The CDR3 covers 12 residues. The CDR3 here is CSAPGLGNEQFF. Written as DNA, the CDR3 is TGCAGTGCTCCCGGGCTCGGCAATGAGCAGTTCTTC.

This chain joins TRBV12-3 or TRBV12-4 and TRBJ2-7; D is perhaps TRBD1 (6 bases). This CDR3 is 14 amino acids long. V was pared by 1 base and J by 5 bases, with 12 bases between. The CDR3 reads CASSLGRGVNEQYF. The CDR3 DNA is TGTGCCAGCAGTTTAGGCAGGGGAGTAAACGAGCAGTACTTC.

This clonotype has only a few counts. This chain uses TRBV12-3 or TRBV12-4 with TRBJ2-7; D remains unclear. The CDR3 contains 10 residues. Trimming stripped 7 bases from V and 5 bases from J, with 6 bases between. The CDR3 here is CASTHHEQYF. The DNA of the CDR3 is TGTGCCAGCACCCACCACGAGCAGTACTTC.

This clonotype was seen only a few times. The chain recombines TRBV7-9 with TRBJ2-3; 11 nucleotides align to TRBD2. The germline V gene has CDR1 SEHNR and CDR2 FQNEAQ (reference sequence). The V and J ends lost 7 bases and 3 bases, in that order; junction bases with no gene match: 12. CDR3 length: 17 amino acids. Here the CDR3 DNA reads TGTGCCAGCACTATCTGGGGGACTAGCGGCCGGACAGATACGCAGTATTTT. The encoded protein is CASTIWGTSGRTDTQYF.

The chain employs TRBV5-1 and TRBJ2-3, with D perhaps assigned TRBD1 or TRBD2 (5 bases each). The ends were cut back, 5 bases at V and 2 bases at J, with 27 bases in the middle. CDR1 and CDR2 from the germline V gene are SGHRS and YFSETQ. The CDR3 runs 19 residues. For the CDR3, the DNA is TGCGCCAGCAGGACTATAACGGGGCCATCCAAAAGCCCCACAGATACGCAGTATTTT. Its translation: CASRTITGPSKSPTDTQYF.

V is TRBV2 and J is TRBJ1-1; D possibly corresponds to TRBD1 (5 bases). V lost 6 bases and J 0 bases, leaving 8 bases between the germline ends. Germline V CDR1 and CDR2: SNHLY, FYNNEI. CDR3 length: 13 residues. The CDR3 bases are TGTGCCAGCAGAGGGGACTTGAACACTGAAGCTTTCTTT. Encoded protein: CASRGDLNTEAFF.

This clonotype appeared many times. The V and J genes are TRBV12-3 or TRBV12-4 and TRBJ2-2; D gene ambiguous. V was shortened by 2 bases and J by 7 bases, with 14 bases between the two germline ends. The CDR3 runs to 15 residues. CDR3 amino acids: CASSLWLLAGGELFF. The CDR3 DNA follows: TGTGCCAGCAGTTTATGGCTTCTGGCCGGCGGGGAGCTGTTTTTT.

The chain employs TRBV25-1 and TRBJ1-4; D gene ambiguous. Trimming removed 3 bases at V and 10 bases at J, with 12 bases between. The CDR3 covers 13 residues. Germline V CDR1 and CDR2: MGHDK, SYGVNS. CDR3 protein: CASSDSTVGKLFF. CDR3 in DNA: TGTGCCAGCAGTGATTCCACAGTGGGAAAACTGTTTTTT.

This clonotype was seen more than once but under ten times. This chain connects TRBV20-1 to TRBJ2-5; TRBD2 aligns across 11 bases. With 5 bases clipped from V and 5 bases from J, the junction kept 10 bases outside the gene matches. Germline V gene sequence: CDR1 DFQATT, CDR2 SNEGSKA (reference sequence). This CDR3 has 15 amino acids. The DNA for the CDR3 is TGCAGTGCTTTAGTAGCGGGGGGGCCCGGGGAGACCCAGTACTTC. It encodes CSALVAGGPGETQYF.